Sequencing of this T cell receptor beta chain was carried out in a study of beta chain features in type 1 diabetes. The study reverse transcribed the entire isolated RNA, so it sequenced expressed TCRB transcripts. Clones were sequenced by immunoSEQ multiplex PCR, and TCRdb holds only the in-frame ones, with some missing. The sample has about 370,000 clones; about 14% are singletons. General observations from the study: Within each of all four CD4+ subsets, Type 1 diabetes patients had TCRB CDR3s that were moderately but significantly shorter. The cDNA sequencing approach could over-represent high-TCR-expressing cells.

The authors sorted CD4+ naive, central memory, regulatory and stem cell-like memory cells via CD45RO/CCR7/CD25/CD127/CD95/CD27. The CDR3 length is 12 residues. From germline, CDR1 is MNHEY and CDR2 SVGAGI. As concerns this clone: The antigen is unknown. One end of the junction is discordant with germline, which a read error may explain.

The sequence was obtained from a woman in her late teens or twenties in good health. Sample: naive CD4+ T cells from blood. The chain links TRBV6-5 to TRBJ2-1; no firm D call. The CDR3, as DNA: TGTGCCAGCAGTTACTTTCCCAATGTGCAGTTCTTC. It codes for CASSYFPNVQFF.